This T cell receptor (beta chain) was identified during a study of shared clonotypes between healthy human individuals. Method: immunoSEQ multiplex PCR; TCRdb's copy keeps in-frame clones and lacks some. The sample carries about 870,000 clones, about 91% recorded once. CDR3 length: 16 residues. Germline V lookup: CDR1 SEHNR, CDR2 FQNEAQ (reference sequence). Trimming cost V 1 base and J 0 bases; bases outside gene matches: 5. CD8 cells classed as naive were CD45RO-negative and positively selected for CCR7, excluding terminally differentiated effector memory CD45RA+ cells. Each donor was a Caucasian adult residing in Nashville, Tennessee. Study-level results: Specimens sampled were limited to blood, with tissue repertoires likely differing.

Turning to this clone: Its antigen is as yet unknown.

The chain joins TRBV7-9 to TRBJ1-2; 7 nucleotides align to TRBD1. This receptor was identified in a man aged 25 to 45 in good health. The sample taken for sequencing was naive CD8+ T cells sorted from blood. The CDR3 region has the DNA TGTGCCAGCAGCTTAGTCGGGACAGAAACTAACTATGGCTACACCTTC. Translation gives CASSLVGTETNYGYTF. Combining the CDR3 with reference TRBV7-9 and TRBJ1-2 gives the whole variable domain DTGVSQNPRHKITKRGQNVTFRCDPISEHNRLYWYRQTLGQGPEFLTYFQNEAQLEKSRLLSDRFSAERPKGSFSTLEIQRTEQGDSAMYLCASSLVGTETNYGYTFGSGTRLTVV.